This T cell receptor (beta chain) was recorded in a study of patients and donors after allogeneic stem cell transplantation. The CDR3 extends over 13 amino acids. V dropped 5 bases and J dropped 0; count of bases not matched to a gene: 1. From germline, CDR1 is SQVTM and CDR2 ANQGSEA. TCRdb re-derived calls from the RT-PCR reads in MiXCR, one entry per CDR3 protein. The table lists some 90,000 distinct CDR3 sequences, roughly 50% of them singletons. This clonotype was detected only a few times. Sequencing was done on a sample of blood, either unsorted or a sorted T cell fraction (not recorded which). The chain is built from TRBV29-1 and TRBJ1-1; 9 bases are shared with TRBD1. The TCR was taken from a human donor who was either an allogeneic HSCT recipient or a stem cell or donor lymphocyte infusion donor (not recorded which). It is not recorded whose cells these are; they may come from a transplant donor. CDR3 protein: CSVRQGVNTEAFF. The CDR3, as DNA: TGCAGCGTTCGACAGGGGGTGAACACTGAAGCTTTCTTT.